This T cell receptor (beta chain) was obtained from a study of shared clonotypes between healthy human individuals. Study-wide findings and caveats: It was expected that sequencing depth would affect clonotype sharing among donors.

The table came from immunoSEQ multiplex PCR; TCRdb's copy has only in-frame clones and leaves some out. The data show about 2.5 million clones, with about nine tenths seen just once and around 0.35% held by the top ten. V was trimmed by 1 base and J by 7 bases, leaving 7 bases between them. The CDR3 extends over 12 amino acids. Germline CDR1 and CDR2: SEHNR and FQNEAQ (reference sequence). Concerning this clone itself: Its antigen is unidentified.

The TCR was taken from a man aged 18 to 30 in good health. Some clones in this sample may be carry-over from other donors' samples. Source material: naive CD4+ T cells from PBMCs. Subset described: CD45RA+ positively selected. The V call is TRBV7-9, the J call TRBJ1-2; no clear D gene. The CDR3 DNA follows: TGTGCCAGCAGCTTAGATGGGAGTGGCTACACCTTC. The encoded protein is CASSLDGSGYTF. Supplemented by reference TRBV7-9 and TRBJ1-2, the full variable domain reads DTGVSQNPRHKITKRGQNVTFRCDPISEHNRLYWYRQTLGQGPEFLTYFQNEAQLEKSRLLSDRFSAERPKGSFSTLEIQRTEQGDSAMYLCASSLDGSGYTFGSGTRLTVV.